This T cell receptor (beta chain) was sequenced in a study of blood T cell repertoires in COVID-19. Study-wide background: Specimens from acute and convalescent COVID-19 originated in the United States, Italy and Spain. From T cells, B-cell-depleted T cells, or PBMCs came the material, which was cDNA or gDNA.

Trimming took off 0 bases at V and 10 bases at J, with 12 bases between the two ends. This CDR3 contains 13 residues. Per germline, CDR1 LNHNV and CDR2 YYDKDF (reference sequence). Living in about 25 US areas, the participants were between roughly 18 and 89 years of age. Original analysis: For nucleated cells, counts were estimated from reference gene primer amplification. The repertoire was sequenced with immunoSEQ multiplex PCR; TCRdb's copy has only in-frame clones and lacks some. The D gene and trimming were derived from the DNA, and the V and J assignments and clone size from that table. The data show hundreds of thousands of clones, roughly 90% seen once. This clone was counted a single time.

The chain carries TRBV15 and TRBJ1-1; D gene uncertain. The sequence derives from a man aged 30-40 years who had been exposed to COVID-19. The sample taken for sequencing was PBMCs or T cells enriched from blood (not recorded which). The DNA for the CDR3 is TGTGCCACCAGCAGAGACAACGGGATGGGAGCTTTCTTT. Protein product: CATSRDNGMGAFF.